These T cell receptor beta chains were read from a single sample in a study of persistence of HIV-infected CD4 T cells. Their antigens remain unidentified. The assay was immunoSEQ multiplex PCR, and TCRdb's table has in-frame clones only and misses some. This sample has about 43,000 clones, with 70% to 90% found just once. The sample in question was CD4+ T cells sorted from PBMCs after approximately 20-hour stimulation, obtained from a patient who received antiretroviral therapy. These TCRs come from an adult man with HIV who was CMV-seropositive. Each CDR3 is given with its conserved first and last residue. The order of the fields is V gene, D gene, J gene, clone size, CDR3 DNA, CDR3 protein. The D gene is left open where the match is weak. For some rows the clone size is stated as once, few or many, or as a class when expanded; others skip it.

v_gene: TRBV4-1; d_gene: -; j_gene: TRBJ1-5; abundance: -; CDR3nt: TGCGCCAGCAGCCAAGACCCCCAACAGCCCCAGCATTTT; CDR3aa: CASSQDPQQPQHF
v_gene: TRBV7-8; d_gene: -; j_gene: TRBJ2-7; abundance: once; CDR3nt: TGTGCCAGCAGCTTAGAACCGGGACACGTCTACGAGCAGTACTTC; CDR3aa: CASSLEPGHVYEQYF
v_gene: TRBV5-1; d_gene: TRBD1; j_gene: TRBJ1-1; abundance: -; CDR3nt: TGCGCCAGCAGCTCAGGGACAGGCGCCCTTTACACTGAAGCTTTCTTT; CDR3aa: CASSSGTGALYTEAFF
v_gene: TRBV10-3; d_gene: TRBD1; j_gene: TRBJ2-7; abundance: -; CDR3nt: TGTGCCACCTCGACAGGGAGCCACGAGCAGTACTTC; CDR3aa: CATSTGSHEQYF
v_gene: TRBV9; d_gene: TRBD2; j_gene: TRBJ2-3; abundance: -; CDR3nt: TGTGCCAGCAGCGTAACCCAGAGCGGGGGAGATACGCAGTATTTT; CDR3aa: CASSVTQSGGDTQYF
v_gene: TRBV18; d_gene: -; j_gene: TRBJ2-1; abundance: -; CDR3nt: TGTGCCAGCTCACCTCAGGGGAATGAGCAGTTCTTC; CDR3aa: CASSPQGNEQFF
v_gene: TRBV19; d_gene: -; j_gene: TRBJ1-5; abundance: -; CDR3nt: TGTGCCAGCTCTTCGATCCAGGGTATCGTCAATCAGCCCCAGCATTTT; CDR3aa: CASSSIQGIVNQPQHF
v_gene: TRBV2; d_gene: TRBD1; j_gene: TRBJ2-3; abundance: -; CDR3nt: TGTGCCAGCAGCTGGGACAGGGCCGAAGATACGCAGTATTTT; CDR3aa: CASSWDRAEDTQYF
v_gene: TRBV28; d_gene: TRBD2; j_gene: TRBJ2-3; abundance: -; CDR3nt: TGTGCCAGCAGCCCCCGGGGGGCAGATACGCAGTATTTT; CDR3aa: CASSPRGADTQYF
v_gene: TRBV9; d_gene: -; j_gene: TRBJ1-6; abundance: -; CDR3nt: TGTGCCAGCAGCGTAGAGCAGGCTAATTCACCCCTCCACTTT; CDR3aa: CASSVEQANSPLHF
v_gene: TRBV6-1; d_gene: -; j_gene: TRBJ2-7; abundance: -; CDR3nt: TGTGCCAGCAGTTCCCAGCCTCACCGGACATCCGAGCAGTACTTC; CDR3aa: CASSSQPHRTSEQYF
v_gene: TRBV7-2; d_gene: TRBD2; j_gene: TRBJ2-1; abundance: few; CDR3nt: TGTGCCAGCAGCCCACAAGTGGGACTAGCGGGGGGGGGCAATGAGCAGTTCTTC; CDR3aa: CASSPQVGLAGGGNEQFF
v_gene: TRBV10-2; d_gene: TRBD2; j_gene: TRBJ2-2; abundance: -; CDR3nt: TGCGCCAGCAGAGTAGCGGGGGGGCCGGCCGGGGAGCTGTTTTTT; CDR3aa: CASRVAGGPAGELFF
v_gene: TRBV30; d_gene: TRBD2; j_gene: TRBJ2-3; abundance: -; CDR3nt: TGTGCCTGGAGTGTACCCACCGGGGGGGGTAGGGATACGCAGTATTTT; CDR3aa: CAWSVPTGGGRDTQYF
v_gene: TRBV24-1; d_gene: -; j_gene: TRBJ2-1; abundance: -; CDR3nt: TGTGCCACCCGCGGGGGCCAGTCCTACAATGAGCAGTTCTTC; CDR3aa: CATRGGQSYNEQFF
v_gene: TRBV19; d_gene: TRBD1; j_gene: TRBJ2-2; abundance: -; CDR3nt: TGTGCCAGTAGTGCCTTGGACAGGGCAACCGGGGAGCTGTTTTTT; CDR3aa: CASSALDRATGELFF
v_gene: TRBV5-1; d_gene: TRBD1; j_gene: TRBJ1-3; abundance: -; CDR3nt: TGCGCCAGCAGCTTGTACGAGGACAGGGGTCGTCTCGGAAACACCATATATTTT; CDR3aa: CASSLYEDRGRLGNTIYF
v_gene: TRBV6-6; d_gene: -; j_gene: TRBJ1-4; abundance: -; CDR3nt: TGTGCCAGCAGTTACTCCTCACGGGCGGTGGAAAAACTGTTTTTT; CDR3aa: CASSYSSRAVEKLFF
v_gene: TRBV27; d_gene: TRBD1; j_gene: TRBJ1-6; abundance: -; CDR3nt: TGTGCCAGCAGTTTAAGAGGGCCCGGAGGCAGGGGGGGATCACCCCTCCACTTT; CDR3aa: CASSLRGPGGRGGSPLHF
v_gene: TRBV24-1; d_gene: -; j_gene: TRBJ2-1; abundance: once; CDR3nt: TGTGCCACCAGTGATTTAGCAGCGGGCAATGAGCAGTTCTTC; CDR3aa: CATSDLAAGNEQFF
v_gene: TRBV7-2; d_gene: -; j_gene: TRBJ2-1; abundance: -; CDR3nt: TGTGCCAGCAGCAGGAACGGGGGACACTCCTACAATGAGCAGTTCTTC; CDR3aa: CASSRNGGHSYNEQFF
v_gene: TRBV5-1; d_gene: -; j_gene: TRBJ2-2; abundance: -; CDR3nt: TGCGCCAGCAGCTATCCCCGGCAGGGCTCTGGGTCCGGGGAGCTGTTTTTT; CDR3aa: CASSYPRQGSGSGELFF
v_gene: TRBV18; d_gene: -; j_gene: TRBJ2-4; abundance: -; CDR3nt: TGTGCCAGCTCATTTTCGCCCGGGACAAATCAAAACATTCAGTACTTC; CDR3aa: CASSFSPGTNQNIQYF
v_gene: TRBV12-5; d_gene: -; j_gene: TRBJ2-1; abundance: -; CDR3nt: TGTGCTAGTGGGTCCATGTACAATGAGCAGTTCTTC; CDR3aa: CASGSMYNEQFF
v_gene: TRBV3-1/TRBV3-2; d_gene: -; j_gene: TRBJ1-5; abundance: -; CDR3nt: TGTGCCAGCAGCCAGGCAGGGAATCAGCCCCAGCATTTT; CDR3aa: CASSQAGNQPQHF
v_gene: TRBV28; d_gene: -; j_gene: TRBJ1-5; abundance: -; CDR3nt: TGTGCCAGCAGTTTAGGGGGGTTTCAGCCCCAGCATTTT; CDR3aa: CASSLGGFQPQHF
v_gene: TRBV2; d_gene: -; j_gene: TRBJ1-2; abundance: few; CDR3nt: TGTGCCAGCAGCGCGGAACAGGGCGGTAACTATGGCTACACCTTC; CDR3aa: CASSAEQGGNYGYTF
v_gene: TRBV14; d_gene: TRBD1; j_gene: TRBJ2-2; abundance: once; CDR3nt: TGTGCCAGCAGCCATTCCGGGACAGCTGGTACCGGGGAGCTGTTTTTT; CDR3aa: CASSHSGTAGTGELFF
v_gene: TRBV3-1/TRBV3-2; d_gene: -; j_gene: TRBJ1-6; abundance: -; CDR3nt: TGTGCCAGCAGCCAAGAAACCGGGAACTTCAATTCACCCCTCCACTTT; CDR3aa: CASSQETGNFNSPLHF
v_gene: TRBV18; d_gene: TRBD1; j_gene: TRBJ2-1; abundance: -; CDR3nt: TGTGCCAGCTCACCCAGGGACAGGGCATTTGGTGAGCAGTTCTTC; CDR3aa: CASSPRDRAFGEQFF
v_gene: TRBV6-1; d_gene: TRBD1; j_gene: TRBJ2-7; abundance: -; CDR3nt: TGTGCCAGCAGTGACAATTTGGGACAGAATGCGAGAAAGTACTTC; CDR3aa: CASSDNLGQNARKYF
v_gene: TRBV19; d_gene: TRBD1; j_gene: TRBJ2-1; abundance: -; CDR3nt: TGTGCCAGTAGCATAACAGGGGCCGCCTACAATGAGCAGTTCTTC; CDR3aa: CASSITGAAYNEQFF